What follows describes a single TCR beta chain. From germline, CDR1 is MNHEY and CDR2 SVGAGI. The length of the CDR3 is 13 residues. Trimming took 10 bases from V and 3 from J, leaving 15 bases between them. This sample is part of a study of blood T cell repertoires in COVID-19. Study information: COVID-19 samples, acute and convalescent, were from the United States, Italy and Spain.

Assay: immunoSEQ multiplex PCR; the TCRdb copy retains only in-frame clones and omits some. The sample consists of under 65,000 clones, 90% of them appearing once. The genes are TRBV6-5 and TRBJ1-2; tentative D call: TRBD1 (5 bases). The receptor was derived from a woman at least 80 years old with active COVID-19. Sequenced sample: peripheral blood. CDR3 in amino acids: CATSPGSDYGYTF. In nucleotides, the CDR3 is TGTGCCACCTCACCAGGGTCGGACTATGGCTACACCTTC.